A single sample gave rise to the 25 T cell receptor beta chains below, sequenced in a study of shared clonotypes between healthy human individuals. Generated by immunoSEQ multiplex PCR, the TCRdb table keeps only in-frame clones and is missing some. The sample yields more than 2,000,000 clones, more than 85% seen once. Sequenced input: naive CD4+ T cells from PBMCs. Subset: CD45RA+ positively selected. Every receptor here comes from a man between 18 and 35 years old in good health. Some clones in this sample may be carry-over from other donors' samples.

V gene TRBV7-3 combines with J gene TRBJ2-4, with 10 bases aligning to TRBD2. CDR3 length: 13 residues. Germline V gene sequence: CDR1 SGHTA, CDR2 FQGTGA. Trimming cost V 4 bases and J 8 bases; bases outside gene matches: 2. CDR3 bases: TGTGCCAGCAGCTCTAGCGGGAGTGACATTCAGTACTTC. Its protein is CASSSSGSDIQYF.

V is TRBV5-1 and J is TRBJ2-7; 9 positions match TRBD2. Germline lookup yields CDR1 SGHRS and CDR2 YFSETQ. The junction had 5 bases not matched to a gene; V was cut back by 0 bases and J by 4 bases. This CDR3 contains 15 residues. CDR3 coding DNA: TGCGCCAGCAGCTTGGCCGGGCGGGAGGGGTACGAGCAGTACTTC. It codes for CASSLAGREGYEQYF.

The chain couples TRBV9 to TRBJ2-3; D gene unclear. V was trimmed by 6 bases and J by 0 bases, leaving 8 bases between them. CDR3 length equals 13 residues. The germline gives CDR1 SGDLS, CDR2 YYNGEE. The CDR3 is CASKPGSTDTQYF. CDR3 DNA: TGTGCCAGCAAACCCGGTAGCACAGATACGCAGTATTTT.

The chain combines TRBV28 with TRBJ2-7; 11 bases are shared with TRBD1. This CDR3 has 15 amino acids. V was pared by 6 bases and J by 5 bases, with 9 bases of the junction left unmatched. Germline values: CDR1 MDHEN, CDR2 SYDVKM. CDR3 nucleotides: TGTGCCAGCAGCCGTAGGGACAGGGGGTCCCACGAGCAGTACTTC. It encodes CASSRRDRGSHEQYF.

The chain recombines TRBV7-8 with TRBJ1-3, with D uncertain. This CDR3 comprises 16 residues. V was pared by 5 bases and J by 2 bases, with 16 bases between. CDR1 is SGHVS, CDR2 FQNEAQ, per germline. The CDR3 sequence is CASSQTPPSPGNTIYF. As DNA, the CDR3 is TGTGCCAGCAGCCAGACCCCCCCGAGCCCTGGAAACACCATATATTTT. Full variable domain (remainder filled in from reference TRBV7-8 and TRBJ1-3): GAGVSQSPRYKVAKRGQDVALRCDPISGHVSLFWYQQALGQGPEFLTYFQNEAQLDKSGLPSDRFFAERPEGSVSTLKIQRTQQEDSAVYLCASSQTPPSPGNTIYFGEGSWLTVV.

The table lists this clone with a count of one. The V call is TRBV7-8, the J call TRBJ1-4; D call uncertain. The V gene lost 4 bases and the J gene lost 7 bases, with 28 bases spanning the gap. The CDR3 covers 19 residues. CDR1 SGHVS and CDR2 FQNEAQ come from the germline V gene. The CDR3 region has the DNA TGTGCCAGCAGCTCCAAACCTAGTAAAAACAGCTACGTCCTTGAAAAACTGTTTTTT. It codes for CASSSKPSKNSYVLEKLFF.

V and J are TRBV18 and TRBJ2-7; 8 bases match TRBD1. Per the germline V gene, CDR1 is KGHSH and CDR2 is LQKENI. With 5 bases clipped from V and 4 bases from J, the junction kept 7 bases outside the gene matches. The CDR3 sequence is 14 residues long. CDR3 DNA: TGTGCCAGCTCAATCGGACAGGGAACATACGAGCAGTACTTC. Translated: CASSIGQGTYEQYF.

The gene calls are TRBV7-8 and TRBJ2-1; TRBD2 aligns across 12 bases. This CDR3 has 15 residues. From germline, CDR1 is SGHVS and CDR2 FQNEAQ. J gave up 9 bases and V 5 bases, and 8 bases lay outside the gene matches. The CDR3 loop is CASSLGLAGLSEQFF. The CDR3 DNA is TGTGCCAGCAGCCTCGGACTAGCGGGATTGAGTGAGCAGTTCTTC.

The chain couples TRBV5-1 to TRBJ1-1; D gene ambiguous. This CDR3 is built from 14 residues. Per the germline V gene, CDR1 is SGHRS and CDR2 is YFSETQ. The V and J ends lost 2 bases and 5 bases respectively, with 13 bases between them. CDR3 in amino acids: CASSFGLRETEAFF. The CDR3 DNA reads TGCGCCAGCAGCTTTGGCCTTAGAGAGACTGAAGCTTTCTTT. Supplemented by reference TRBV5-1 and TRBJ1-1, the full variable domain reads KAGVTQTPRYLIKTRGQQVTLSCSPISGHRSVSWYQQTPGQGLQFLFEYFSETQRNKGNFPGRFSGRQFSNSRSEMNVSTLELGDSALYLCASSFGLRETEAFFGQGTRLTVV.

The V gene is TRBV6-1, the J gene TRBJ1-3, with D unresolved. Trimming took 0 bases from V and 5 from J, leaving 5 bases between them. The germline CDR1 and CDR2 sequences are MNHNS and SASEGT. This CDR3 region has 13 residues. The CDR3 region is CASSEALRNTIYF. The CDR3, as DNA: TGTGCCAGCAGTGAAGCACTCCGAAACACCATATATTTT.

The chain joins TRBV2 to TRBJ2-4, with TRBD1 matching 7 bases. The J segment lost 0 bases and the V segment lost 4 bases, leaving 6 bases of the junction unmatched. CDR1 SNHLY and CDR2 FYNNEI come from the germline V gene. CDR3 length equals 16 residues. The CDR3 spells CASSGDRSLAKNIQYF. CDR3 coding DNA: TGTGCCAGCAGTGGGGACAGAAGCCTAGCCAAAAACATTCAGTACTTC.

The chain carries TRBV10-3 and TRBJ2-2; D uncertain. Trimming pared 0 bases from V and 1 base from J, leaving 9 bases between. The CDR3 spans 16 residues. The germline CDR1 and CDR2 sequences are ENHRY and SYGVKD. CDR3 loop: CAISESRAQNTGELFF. DNA of the CDR3: TGTGCCATCAGTGAGTCTAGGGCCCAGAACACCGGGGAGCTGTTTTTT.

This rearrangement joins TRBV28 to TRBJ2-7; D ambiguous. Germline assignment: CDR1 MDHEN and CDR2 SYDVKM. The CDR3 consists of 11 residues. V shed 4 bases and J shed 2 bases, with 3 bases lying between them. CDR3 loop: CASSWAYEQYF. The CDR3 DNA sequence: TGTGCCAGCAGTTGGGCCTACGAGCAGTACTTC.

The V call is TRBV28, the J call TRBJ2-3; TRBD2 agrees at 9 bases. The J segment lost 0 bases and the V segment lost 4 bases, leaving 14 bases of the junction unmatched. CDR1 MDHEN and CDR2 SYDVKM come from the germline V gene. This CDR3 has 19 amino acids. In nucleotides, the CDR3 is TGTGCCAGCAGTTCCATTATCCCCCCTAGCGGGGTAAGCACAGATACGCAGTATTTT. It yields the protein CASSSIIPPSGVSTDTQYF.

The rearrangement joins TRBV5-1 to TRBJ1-1; D ambiguous. The germline gives CDR1 SGHRS, CDR2 YFSETQ. The germline V and J ends were trimmed by 2 bases and 3 bases, with 8 bases remaining between them. The CDR3 totals 13 residues. This CDR3 reads CASSLIRDTEAFF. The CDR3 DNA reads TGCGCCAGCAGCTTAATCCGGGACACTGAAGCTTTCTTT. Variable domain in full (rest from reference TRBV5-1 and TRBJ1-1): KAGVTQTPRYLIKTRGQQVTLSCSPISGHRSVSWYQQTPGQGLQFLFEYFSETQRNKGNFPGRFSGRQFSNSRSEMNVSTLELGDSALYLCASSLIRDTEAFFGQGTRLTVV.

This clone was counted only a few times. V and J are TRBV5-4 and TRBJ1-2, with a possible D match to TRBD1 (6 bases). This CDR3 contains 15 residues. Germline values: CDR1 SGHNT, CDR2 YYREEE (reference sequence). The V gene lost 2 bases and the J gene lost 0 bases, with 11 bases spanning the gap. The CDR3 coding sequence is TGTGCCAGCAGCTTACTGACAGGAGCTAACTATGGCTACACCTTC. Its protein is CASSLLTGANYGYTF.

In its sample, this clone was seen once. CDR3 coding DNA: TGTGCCAGCAGCGCCGGACCGCAGAACTACGAGCAGTACTTC. It specifies CASSAGPQNYEQYF. The chain is built from TRBV7-7 and TRBJ2-7; no reliable D call. V lost 5 bases, J lost 3 bases, and 14 bases lay in between. The CDR3 consists of 14 residues. Per the germline V gene, CDR1 is SSHAT and CDR2 is FNYEAQ (reference sequence).

The chain carries TRBV7-7 and TRBJ2-7, with D possibly matching TRBD2 (6 bases). V lost 5 bases and J lost 6, with 14 bases in between. There are 13 residues in the CDR3. Germline V lookup: CDR1 SSHAT, CDR2 FNYEAQ (reference sequence). The CDR3 DNA follows: TGTGCCAGCAGCGCTTCGGTCGGGGGCGAGCAGTACTTC. Amino acid sequence: CASSASVGGEQYF.

The sample holds one count of this clone. The chain combines TRBV9 with TRBJ2-7; D possibly corresponds to TRBD1 (5 bases). Trimming removed 4 bases from V and 4 bases from J, with 15 bases in between. CDR3 length: 14 amino acids. Germline CDR1 and CDR2: SGDLS and YYNGEE. The CDR3 nucleotides are TGTGCCAGCAGCTCCACAGGAGTGTTATACGAGCAGTACTTC. Translated, it gives CASSSTGVLYEQYF.

The chain links TRBV7-9 to TRBJ1-5; no clear D gene. The germline V gene has CDR1 SEHNR and CDR2 FQNEAQ (reference sequence). With 3 bases removed from V and 5 bases from J, the gap between germline ends came to 26 bases. The CDR3 consists of 19 residues. CDR3 protein: CASSFTLSMKGNSDQPQHF. The CDR3 DNA reads as TGTGCCAGCAGCTTTACGTTATCGATGAAAGGAAATTCGGATCAGCCCCAGCATTTT. Based on the CDR3 plus reference TRBV7-9 and TRBJ1-5, the full variable domain is DTGVSQNPRHKITKRGQNVTFRCDPISEHNRLYWYRQTLGQGPEFLTYFQNEAQLEKSRLLSDRFSAERPKGSFSTLEIQRTEQGDSAMYLCASSFTLSMKGNSDQPQHFGDGTRLSIL.

The chain is built from TRBV4-1 and TRBJ2-7, with 8 bases identical to TRBD2. Germline loops: CDR1 MGHRA, CDR2 YSYEKL. Trimming at V came to 4 bases and at J to 6 bases, leaving 11 bases not matched to a gene. The CDR3 covers 15 residues. The CDR3 is CASSRRSREGREQYF. The CDR3 DNA follows: TGCGCCAGCAGCCGCCGGAGTCGGGAGGGCCGCGAGCAGTACTTC.

In the case of this clone: Other DNA sequences in this specimen translate into the identical CDR3. The V call is TRBV19, the J call TRBJ1-5; D is undetermined. Germline values: CDR1 LNHDA, CDR2 SQIVND (reference sequence). Trimming stripped 3 bases from V and 6 bases from J, with 12 bases between. The CDR3 sequence is 14 residues long. In nucleotides, the CDR3 is TGTGCCAGTAGTATTGAGGGAGGAGGTCAGCCCCAGCATTTT. Translating gives CASSIEGGGQPQHF.

V gene TRBV19 combines with J gene TRBJ1-1; D is unresolved. This CDR3 spans 12 amino acids. V was cut by 3 bases and J by 5 bases, with 7 bases left in between. Per germline, CDR1 LNHDA and CDR2 SQIVND (reference sequence). CDR3 DNA: TGTGCCAGTAGTATGAGCCGGACTGAAGCTTTCTTT. As protein: CASSMSRTEAFF.

This rearrangement joins TRBV27 to TRBJ1-4; D possibly corresponds to TRBD1 (5 bases). Germline loops: CDR1 MNHEY, CDR2 SMNVEV (reference sequence). The CDR3 has 14 residues. The V end lost 5 bases, the J end lost 6 bases, and 13 bases lay between the germline ends. CDR3 DNA sequence: TGTGCCAGCAGTGACGACAGTAAACATGAAAAACTGTTTTTT. Translating it yields CASSDDSKHEKLFF.

The chain carries TRBV2 and TRBJ1-1, with no clear D. With 6 bases removed from V and 10 bases from J, the gap between germline ends came to 15 bases. The CDR3 totals 12 residues. Germline V CDR1 and CDR2: SNHLY, FYNNEI. Here the CDR3 reads CASRAPQRVAFF. In DNA form, the CDR3 reads TGTGCCAGCAGGGCCCCCCAACGAGTAGCTTTCTTT. The full variable domain, rest sourced from reference TRBV2 and TRBJ1-1, is EPEVTQTPSHQVTQMGQEVILRCVPISNHLYFYWYRQILGQKVEFLVSFYNNEISEKSEIFDDQFSVERPDGSNFTLKIRSTKLEDSAMYFCASRAPQRVAFFGQGTRLTVV.